These 28 T cell receptor beta chains share one sample of origin, sequenced in a study of T cell responses to AZD1222 COVID-19 vaccine (dated by TCRdb to the early 2020s). The sample's time point label is to be understood as: baseline before first vaccination. Library creation used the immunoSEQ multiplex PCR assay. TCRdb stores this immuneACCESS table with in-frame sequences only. Part of the clones is absent; in the studies checked, under half of the shortfall reflects unresolved V genes, and no reason is known for the rest. The sample table holds 95,000 to 150,000 clones, of which roughly 90% were seen once. Clones ranked in the top ten supply approximately 9.2% of the sample. The specimen was peripheral blood, collected on day 0 of AZD1222 vaccination. Receptors originate from an adult in good health.

This rearrangement joins TRBV5-6 to TRBJ1-6; the D is unclear. The CDR3 has 14 residues. Trimming cost V 0 bases and J 7 bases, with 8 bases left between them. Germline V gives CDR1 SGHDT, CDR2 YYEEEE. This CDR3 is CASSLVSPNSPLHF. CDR3 nucleotide sequence: TGTGCCAGCAGCTTGGTCTCCCCGAATTCACCCCTCCACTTT.

The rearrangement links TRBV9 to TRBJ2-1, with 9 bases identical to TRBD1. With 1 base clipped from V and 5 bases from J, the junction kept 4 bases outside the gene matches. CDR1 SGDLS and CDR2 YYNGEE come from the germline V gene. This CDR3 is 15 amino acids long. The CDR3 region has the DNA TGTGCCAGCAGCGTACGGGACAGGGATCACAATGAGCAGTTCTTC. Protein: CASSVRDRDHNEQFF.

In DNA, the CDR3 is TGTGCCAGCAGTGAATTGAGGAGCTCCTACAATGAGCAGTTCTTC. Encoded protein: CASSELRSSYNEQFF. The rearrangement links TRBV6-1 to TRBJ2-1; D is unresolved. The CDR3 length is 15 residues. Between the trimmed V and J ends, which lost 2 bases and 0 bases, there was a span of 8 bases. Germline V gives CDR1 MNHNS, CDR2 SASEGT.

The table lists this clone with a count of one. This chain uses TRBV11-3 with TRBJ2-7; the match to TRBD2 covers 10 bases. J gave up 0 bases and V 5 bases, and 7 bases lay outside the gene matches. CDR1 is SGHNT, CDR2 YENEEA, per germline. This CDR3 is 16 amino acids long. The CDR3 sequence is CASSHRTSGVSYEQYF. For the CDR3, the DNA is TGTGCCAGCAGCCATCGGACTAGCGGCGTCTCCTACGAGCAGTACTTC.

In this sample, this clone turned up a few times. The chain has TRBV4-1 and TRBJ2-2, with 9 bases aligning to TRBD1. Trimming took 5 bases from V and 3 from J; bases not matched to a gene: 13. From germline, CDR1 is MGHRA and CDR2 YSYEKL. The CDR3 runs 18 residues. CDR3 amino acids: CASSKRPGQGVDTGELFF. For the CDR3, the DNA is TGCGCCAGCAGCAAGCGACCGGGACAGGGAGTAGACACCGGGGAGCTGTTTTTT.

About this clone itself: Distinct nucleotide sequences in the sample also encode this CDR3. The rearrangement links TRBV5-1 to TRBJ2-5; D is unresolved. The germline V and J ends were trimmed by 5 bases and 2 bases, with 4 bases remaining between them. CDR1 SGHRS and CDR2 YFSETQ come from the germline V gene. The CDR3 is made up of 11 amino acids. This CDR3 reads CASSLQETQYF. The CDR3 DNA follows: TGCGCCAGCAGTCTTCAAGAGACCCAGTACTTC.

This chain joins TRBV6-1 and TRBJ2-6; D gene ambiguous. Per the germline V gene, CDR1 is MNHNS and CDR2 is SASEGT. The CDR3 contains 14 residues. V shed 3 bases and J shed 14 bases, with 17 bases lying between them. The CDR3 reads CASSDLALNGFLTF. The CDR3 DNA reads as TGTGCCAGCAGTGACCTCGCCCTTAACGGTTTCCTGACTTTC.

The rearrangement joins TRBV4-2 to TRBJ1-2; possible D gene TRBD1, 6 bases. The CDR3 totals 15 residues. V was pared by 1 base and J by 4 bases, with 13 bases between. CDR1 LGHNA and CDR2 YNFKEQ come from the germline V gene. This chain's CDR3 is CASSQGGGPGYGYTF. CDR3 nucleotide sequence: TGTGCCAGCAGCCAAGGGGGGGGGCCTGGCTATGGCTACACCTTC.

V usage is TRBV6-5 and J usage is TRBJ2-1; perhaps TRBD2 as D (6 bases). The CDR3 has 16 amino acids. Germline V gene sequence: CDR1 MNHEY, CDR2 SVGAGI. The germline V and J ends were trimmed by 2 bases and 3 bases, with 14 bases remaining between them. DNA of the CDR3: TGTGCCAGCAGTTACGGGGGTAGCGGACACTACAATGAGCAGTTCTTC. This gives the protein CASSYGGSGHYNEQFF.

This clone appeared a few times. The rearrangement uses TRBV30 and TRBJ1-5; possible D gene TRBD1, 6 bases. The CDR3 is 15 residues long. Germline V gene lookup returns CDR1 GTSNPN and CDR2 SVGIG (reference sequence). Trimming stripped 2 bases from V and 6 bases from J, with 17 bases between. CDR3 protein: CAWSPEWGAGQPQHF. The CDR3, as DNA: TGTGCCTGGAGTCCCGAGTGGGGGGCGGGTCAGCCCCAGCATTTT. The variable domain in full, completed from reference TRBV30 and TRBJ1-5, reads SQTIHQWPATLVQPVGSPLSLECTVEGTSNPNLYWYRQAAGRGLQLLFYSVGIGQISSEVPQNLSASRPQDRQFILSSKKLLLSDSGFYLCAWSPEWGAGQPQHFGDGTRLSIL.

This clone has only a few counts. The V gene is TRBV30, the J gene TRBJ2-7; the D gene is possibly TRBD2 (6 bases). Germline V CDR1 and CDR2: GTSNPN, SVGIG (reference sequence). This CDR3 region has 13 residues. Trimming took 2 bases from V and 3 from J, leaving 11 bases between them. Written as DNA, the CDR3 is TGTGCCTGGAGTTCCGGCGGGATCTACGAGCAGTACTTC. It translates to CAWSSGGIYEQYF.

V usage is TRBV5-6 and J usage is TRBJ2-7, with D possibly matching TRBD1 (5 bases). Germline V gene sequence: CDR1 SGHDT, CDR2 YYEEEE. Trimming took 3 bases from V and 2 from J, leaving 12 bases between them. The CDR3 has 14 residues. DNA for the CDR3: TGTGCCAGCAGCTCGACCGACAGCACCTACGAGCAGTACTTC. It encodes CASSSTDSTYEQYF.

This clone occurred a few times. The chain joins TRBV12-2 to TRBJ1-1; the table's D call of TRBD1 was not tested on the DNA. TRBV12-2 is recorded as a pseudogene. This CDR3 region has 16 residues. DNA of the CDR3: TGTGCAAGTCGCTCTCAAGACAGGGATAGGGACACTGAAGCTTTCTTT. Its protein product is CASRSQDRDRDTEAFF.

The chain uses TRBV12-5 and TRBJ2-7, with D hard to call. Trimming took off 1 base at V and 6 bases at J, with 10 bases between the two ends. The germline CDR1 and CDR2 sequences are LGHNT and FRNRAP. CDR3 length: 13 residues. CDR3 DNA: TGTGCTAGTGGTTTGGCCTTCCCCGGCGAGCAGTACTTC. Protein: CASGLAFPGEQYF. Supplemented by reference TRBV12-5 and TRBJ2-7, the full variable domain reads DARVTQTPRHKVTEMGQEVTMRCQPILGHNTVFWYRQTMMQGLELLAYFRNRAPLDDSGMPKDRFSAEMPDATLATLKIQPSEPRDSAVYFCASGLAFPGEQYFGPGTRLTVT.

The rearrangement joins TRBV4-2 to TRBJ1-1; D call uncertain. V gave up 7 bases and J gave up 0 bases, with 6 bases separating them. Germline V CDR1 and CDR2: LGHNA, YNFKEQ. This CDR3 has 12 residues. Here the CDR3 reads CASTDMNTEAFF. In DNA, the CDR3 is TGTGCCAGCACCGACATGAACACTGAAGCTTTCTTT.

On this clone itself: Within the sample, other DNA sequences also encode this same CDR3. This chain connects TRBV2 to TRBJ1-5; the D gene is possibly TRBD1 (5 bases). Germline loops: CDR1 SNHLY, CDR2 FYNNEI. The CDR3 loop spans 15 amino acids. Trimming stripped 3 bases from V and 0 bases from J, with 9 bases between. The CDR3 here is CASSEGGYSNQPQHF. The CDR3 bases are TGTGCCAGCAGTGAGGGGGGATATAGCAATCAGCCCCAGCATTTT. The full variable domain, its missing parts supplied by reference TRBV2 and TRBJ1-5, is EPEVTQTPSHQVTQMGQEVILRCVPISNHLYFYWYRQILGQKVEFLVSFYNNEISEKSEIFDDQFSVERPDGSNFTLKIRSTKLEDSAMYFCASSEGGYSNQPQHFGDGTRLSIL.

V gene TRBV7-2 combines with J gene TRBJ2-7; a possible D gene is TRBD1 (5 bases). The germline gives CDR1 SGHTA, CDR2 FQGNSA. This CDR3 contains 14 residues. V lost 5 bases and J lost 7, with 18 bases in between. The CDR3 region is CASSAQGSAEEQYF. The DNA of the CDR3 is TGTGCCAGCAGCGCCCAGGGTTCGGCAGAGGAGCAGTACTTC. Drawing the rest from reference TRBV7-2 and TRBJ2-7, the complete variable domain is GAGVSQSPSNKVTEKGKDVELRCDPISGHTALYWYRQSLGQGLEFLIYFQGNSAPDKSGLPSDRFSAERTGGSVSTLTIQRTQQEDSAVYLCASSAQGSAEEQYFGPGTRLTVT.

The chain combines TRBV29-1 with TRBJ1-1; no clear D. The V gene's germline CDR1 is SQVTM and CDR2 ANQGSEA. The V gene lost 4 bases and the J gene lost 7 bases, with 7 bases spanning the gap. The CDR3 consists of 10 residues. The CDR3 reads CSVGSDEAFF. CDR3 coding DNA: TGCAGCGTTGGGTCCGATGAAGCTTTCTTT.

The chain employs TRBV9 and TRBJ2-5, with D possibly being TRBD2 (6 bases). The CDR3 runs to 14 residues. CDR1 and CDR2 (germline): SGDLS, YYNGEE. V lost 0 bases, J lost 5 bases, and 11 bases lay in between. The CDR3 here is CASSVATGVETQYF. CDR3 bases: TGTGCCAGCAGCGTAGCTACGGGGGTGGAGACCCAGTACTTC.

This chain links TRBV15 with TRBJ2-3; 12 bases align to TRBD2. The V gene's germline CDR1 is LNHNV and CDR2 YYDKDF (reference sequence). Trimming cost V 0 bases and J 5 bases; bases outside gene matches: 3. The length of the CDR3 is 16 residues. As DNA, the CDR3 is TGTGCCACCAGCAGAGAGTGGGGACTAGCGGGAGATACGCAGTATTTT. It specifies CATSREWGLAGDTQYF.

The V gene is TRBV6-2 or TRBV6-3, the J gene TRBJ2-1; D gene unclear. V lost 3 bases, J lost 8 bases, and 5 bases lay in between. This CDR3 contains 11 residues. Germline CDR1 reads MNHEY; CDR2 reads SVGEGT. The CDR3 DNA reads as TGTGCCAGCAGTTATCCCGATGAGCAGTTCTTC. Translated, it gives CASSYPDEQFF.

V is TRBV6-2 or TRBV6-3 and J is TRBJ1-6, with no clear D. This CDR3 has 14 residues. The germline V gene encodes CDR1 MNHEY and CDR2 SVGEGT. Trimming left V 7 bases short and J 7 bases short, with 14 bases between. This CDR3 is CASTPGSANSPLHF. The CDR3, as DNA: TGTGCCAGCACCCCGGGAAGTGCAAATTCACCCCTCCACTTT.

The chain combines TRBV28 with TRBJ2-1, with D unresolved. This CDR3 has 12 amino acids. Per the germline V gene, CDR1 is MDHEN and CDR2 is SYDVKM. The ends were cut back, 7 bases at V and 11 bases at J, with 15 bases in the middle. CDR3 loop: CASTPGPFKQFF. CDR3 nucleotide sequence: TGTGCCAGCACCCCCGGACCCTTTAAGCAGTTCTTC.

The chain is built from TRBV4-3 and TRBJ2-3; 7 bases line up with TRBD1. CDR1 is LGHNA and CDR2 is YSLEER in the germline V gene. The length of the CDR3 is 15 residues. The V segment lost 0 bases and the J segment 5 bases; nucleotides outside the gene matches: 5. The CDR3 loop is CASSQDRTGGDTQYF. CDR3 DNA: TGCGCCAGCAGCCAAGATCGGACAGGAGGAGATACGCAGTATTTT.

This clone was counted a few times. This sequence joins TRBV11-3 and TRBJ2-7, with a possible D match to TRBD2 (5 bases). CDR1 and CDR2 (germline): SGHNT, YENEEA. The CDR3 is made up of 15 amino acids. V gave up 3 bases and J gave up 6 bases, with 18 bases separating them. The CDR3 DNA follows: TGTGCCAGCAGCTTCGGGTCTAGCAAGTATTCCGAGCAGTACTTC. Amino acid sequence: CASSFGSSKYSEQYF.

This chain uses TRBV7-2 with TRBJ2-1, with TRBD2 matching 9 bases. The germline gives CDR1 SGHTA, CDR2 FQGNSA. This CDR3 contains 14 residues. The junction had 0 bases not matched to a gene; V was cut back by 1 base and J by 5 bases. CDR3 sequence reads: CASSLGLADNEQFF. Here the CDR3 DNA reads TGTGCCAGCAGCTTAGGACTAGCGGACAATGAGCAGTTCTTC.

The chain uses TRBV18 and TRBJ2-1; D could derive from TRBD1 or TRBD2 (6 bases each). CDR3 size: 15 residues. With 1 base removed from V and 8 bases from J, the gap between germline ends came to 15 bases. Per germline, CDR1 KGHSH and CDR2 LQKENI. The CDR3 protein is CASSPRWGAGDEQFF. The CDR3 bases are TGTGCCAGCTCACCACGATGGGGGGCGGGTGATGAGCAGTTCTTC.

This clone has more than one count but fewer than ten. The V call is TRBV6-5, the J call TRBJ1-4; D ambiguous. Germline V lookup: CDR1 MNHEY, CDR2 SVGAGI. The CDR3 extends over 13 amino acids. Trimming cost V 6 bases and J 0 bases, with 5 bases left between them. The CDR3 is CASRTTTNEKLFF. CDR3 sequence (DNA): TGTGCCAGCAGGACAACAACTAATGAAAAACTGTTTTTT.